The next 26 T cell receptor beta chains were all read from a single sample in a study of T cell responses to AZD1222 COVID-19 vaccine. The method was immunoSEQ multiplex PCR; TCRdb's version includes in-frame clones alone and lacks a portion of them. Here the sample spans about 260,000 clones, just over 90% being singletons. The source material was peripheral blood, sampled on day 0 of AZD1222 vaccination. These receptor sequences come from an adult in good health.

This clone has a single count. The CDR3 is CASSPDRWVRARENKAFF. CDR3 nucleotide sequence: TGTGCCAGCAGTCCCGACAGGTGGGTGCGGGCGAGGGAGAATAAAGCTTTCTTT. V and J are TRBV27 and TRBJ1-1, with a tentative D call TRBD1 (6 bases). The CDR3 has 18 amino acids. The ends were cut back, 5 bases at V and 9 bases at J, with 31 bases in the middle. Germline V gene data show CDR1 as MNHEY and CDR2 as SMNVEV (reference sequence).

The chain links TRBV2 to TRBJ2-2; D is unclear. CDR3 size: 13 residues. Germline V CDR1 and CDR2: SNHLY, FYNNEI. V shed 10 bases and J shed 5 bases, with 14 bases lying between them. The CDR3 here is CATRLLLTGELFF. In DNA, the CDR3 is TGTGCCACCAGGCTTTTGTTGACCGGGGAGCTGTTTTTT.

This sequence joins TRBV7-3 and TRBJ2-1; D is unclear. The CDR3 sequence is 13 residues long. With 5 bases removed from V and 5 bases from J, the gap between germline ends came to 10 bases. The germline gives CDR1 SGHTA, CDR2 FQGTGA. Written as DNA, the CDR3 is TGTGCCAGCAGCCCAGGACGCAACAATGAGCAGTTCTTC. Translating it yields CASSPGRNNEQFF.

The rearrangement links TRBV28 to TRBJ2-7; D not resolved. This CDR3 region has 13 residues. Trimming took 2 bases from V and 2 from J, leaving 7 bases between them. Germline V gene data show CDR1 as MDHEN and CDR2 as SYDVKM. The CDR3 coding sequence is TGTGCCAGCAGTTTAGACACCGCCTACGAGCAGTACTTC. Translation: CASSLDTAYEQYF.

The chain recombines TRBV28 with TRBJ1-5; 7 bases fit TRBD1. The CDR3 length is 15 residues. V was clipped by 2 bases and J by 6 bases; unmatched bases: 7. The germline V gene has CDR1 MDHEN and CDR2 SYDVKM. The CDR3, as DNA: TGTGCCAGCAGTTTAGGGGAACAGGGGCGTCAGCCCCAGCATTTT. It translates to CASSLGEQGRQPQHF.

The J gene is TRBJ2-5, the V gene TRBV5-1; D might be TRBD1 (6 bases). CDR1 is SGHRS, CDR2 YFSETQ, per germline. CDR3 length: 17 residues. V dropped 4 bases and J dropped 4 bases, with 23 bases sitting between them. CDR3 amino acids: CASSRAVAKGDGETQYF. CDR3 bases: TGCGCCAGCAGCAGGGCTGTAGCGAAGGGGGACGGAGAGACCCAGTACTTC.

The chain links TRBV5-1 to TRBJ1-1, with a possible D match to TRBD1 (5 bases). The CDR3 length is 15 residues. Trimming shortened V by 0 bases and J by 4 bases, and 13 bases separated the two germline ends. CDR1 and CDR2 from the germline V gene are SGHRS and YFSETQ. The CDR3 spells CASSLEPGTGTEAFF. CDR3 DNA sequence: TGCGCCAGCAGCTTGGAGCCGGGTACAGGCACTGAAGCTTTCTTT.

This clone was found many times. V gene TRBV7-9 combines with J gene TRBJ1-3; D unclear. CDR1 is SEHNR and CDR2 is FQNEAQ in the germline V gene (reference sequence). This CDR3 spans 16 amino acids. V was cut by 5 bases and J by 4 bases, with 18 bases left in between. The CDR3 loop is CASSPTLRVGGNTIYF. The CDR3 region has the DNA TGTGCCAGCAGCCCGACCCTCCGAGTGGGAGGAAACACCATATATTTT.

V gene TRBV29-1 combines with J gene TRBJ2-1; no definite D call. The CDR3 consists of 14 residues. V lost 4 bases and J 3 bases, leaving 13 bases between the germline ends. Germline V gives CDR1 SQVTM, CDR2 ANQGSEA. The chain's CDR3 is CSVARSQIYNEQFF. CDR3 nucleotide sequence: TGCAGCGTTGCACGCAGCCAAATCTACAATGAGCAGTTCTTC.

The chain recombines TRBV28 with TRBJ2-7; D possibly corresponds to TRBD1 (6 bases). This CDR3 comprises 16 residues. The germline gives CDR1 MDHEN, CDR2 SYDVKM. Trimming removed 5 bases at V and 0 bases at J, with 17 bases between. The CDR3 DNA is TGTGCCAGCAGTCGTACCGACAGGTTCACCTCCTACGAGCAGTACTTC. Translated, it gives CASSRTDRFTSYEQYF.

About this clone: The junction does not match germline at one end; this may be a read error. This sequence joins TRBV7-9 and TRBJ2-3; D possibly corresponds to TRBD2 (6 bases). The CDR3 is made up of 15 amino acids. Per germline, CDR1 SEHNR and CDR2 FQNEAQ (reference sequence). The CDR3 loop reads CASGLTRDSAVTQYF. The CDR3 nucleotides are TGTGCCAGCGGCTTGACCCGGGACTCCGCAGTTACGCAGTATTTT.

The CDR3: CASSPSGTGRTEAFF. In DNA form, the CDR3 reads TGCGCCAGCAGCCCGTCCGGGACAGGGAGGACTGAAGCTTTCTTT. The chain uses TRBV5-1 and TRBJ1-1; 9 nucleotides match TRBD1. The germline V gene encodes CDR1 SGHRS and CDR2 YFSETQ. This CDR3 comprises 15 residues. The V and J ends lost 4 bases and 5 bases, in that order; junction bases with no gene match: 9.

The rearrangement links TRBV19 to TRBJ1-2; D is unresolved. This CDR3 has 13 residues. Looked up from germline, CDR1 is LNHDA and CDR2 is SQIVND (reference sequence). The V end lost 8 bases, the J end lost 0 bases, and 10 bases lay between the germline ends. In DNA form, the CDR3 reads TGTGCCAGTGCCTTTAGAGCTAACTATGGCTACACCTTC. It encodes CASAFRANYGYTF.

The V call is TRBV28, the J call TRBJ1-5; D is undetermined. V was shortened by 6 bases and J by 3 bases, with 9 bases between the two germline ends. The CDR3 totals 13 residues. CDR1 and CDR2 (germline): MDHEN, SYDVKM. The CDR3 here is CASRGAYNQPQHF. The CDR3 DNA reads as TGTGCCAGCAGGGGCGCGTACAATCAGCCCCAGCATTTT.

The gene calls are TRBV11-2 and TRBJ1-1; D gene ambiguous. The CDR3 covers 17 residues. Germline loops: CDR1 SGHAT, CDR2 FQNNGV. V shed 2 bases and J shed 1 base, with 17 bases lying between them. This CDR3 is CASSLKGSRDSNTEAFF. CDR3 coding DNA: TGTGCCAGCAGCTTAAAAGGGAGCCGGGATTCGAACACTGAAGCTTTCTTT.

This clone was seen once. J is TRBJ2-3 and V is TRBV4-3; 9 bases line up with TRBD1. Germline V lookup: CDR1 LGHNA, CDR2 YSLEER. The V and J ends lost 0 bases and 5 bases, in that order; junction bases with no gene match: 3. There are 15 residues in the CDR3. For the CDR3, the DNA is TGCGCCAGCAGCCAAGAGGGACAGGGAGTAGATACGCAGTATTTT. This encodes CASSQEGQGVDTQYF.

The V call is TRBV5-1, the J call TRBJ2-2, with D possibly TRBD2 on 6 matching bases. V was trimmed by 7 bases and J by 4 bases, leaving 14 bases between them. CDR1 SGHRS and CDR2 YFSETQ come from the germline V gene. The length of the CDR3 is 14 residues. CDR3 in amino acids: CASGPHGGTGELFF. Here the CDR3 DNA reads TGCGCCAGCGGCCCTCACGGGGGCACCGGGGAGCTGTTTTTT.

The genes are TRBV7-9 and TRBJ1-5; no reliable D call. The germline V and J ends were trimmed by 5 bases and 0 bases, with 8 bases remaining between them. The germline gives CDR1 SEHNR, CDR2 FQNEAQ (reference sequence). This CDR3 is built from 14 residues. CDR3 loop: CASSKDGSNQPQHF. The CDR3 DNA reads as TGTGCCAGCAGCAAGGACGGTAGCAATCAGCCCCAGCATTTT.

This chain connects TRBV6-5 to TRBJ2-7, with a weak D call TRBD2 (6 bases). Germline V gene lookup returns CDR1 MNHEY and CDR2 SVGAGI. The CDR3 contains 16 residues. V was shortened by 0 bases and J by 5 bases, with 17 bases between the two germline ends. CDR3 DNA: TGTGCCAGCAGTTACTCGAATCCGGGAGAGGCCAACGAGCAGTACTTC. Translating it yields CASSYSNPGEANEQYF.

The rearrangement uses TRBV7-2 and TRBJ2-7, with D possibly being TRBD1 or TRBD2 (5 bases each). The V end lost 5 bases, the J end lost 7 bases, and 15 bases lay between the germline ends. The CDR3 has 13 amino acids. Germline V gene data show CDR1 as SGHTA and CDR2 as FQGNSA. Here the CDR3 reads CASSPHGGREQYF. CDR3 nucleotides: TGTGCCAGCAGCCCCCATGGGGGAAGGGAGCAGTACTTC.

The chain carries TRBV3-1 (or the pseudogene TRBV3-2) and TRBJ2-7; D remains unclear. The CDR3 runs 12 residues. CDR1 is LGHDT and CDR2 is YNNKEL in the germline V gene (reference sequence). V dropped 5 bases and J dropped 0 bases, with 5 bases sitting between them. The CDR3: CASSSRSYEQYF. In DNA, the CDR3 is TGTGCCAGCAGCTCCCGCTCCTACGAGCAGTACTTC.

The J gene is TRBJ2-7, the V gene TRBV28; no reliable D call. Germline V gene data show CDR1 as MDHEN and CDR2 as SYDVKM. This CDR3 comprises 15 residues. The V gene lost 6 bases and the J gene lost 2 bases, with 17 bases spanning the gap. This CDR3 is CASRPDGTSPYEQYF. The CDR3 DNA follows: TGTGCCAGCAGACCGGACGGTACGAGCCCCTACGAGCAGTACTTC.

The rearrangement uses TRBV12-3 or TRBV12-4 and TRBJ2-1; a possible D gene is TRBD2 (6 bases). The CDR3 consists of 13 residues. Trimming removed 8 bases from V and 8 bases from J, with 16 bases in between. Here the CDR3 reads CASGGVVVDEQFF. The CDR3 bases are TGTGCCAGCGGAGGGGTAGTCGTCGATGAGCAGTTCTTC.

The chain joins TRBV12-3 or TRBV12-4 to TRBJ1-5, with D perhaps matching TRBD1 (6 bases). Trimming left V 6 bases short and J 6 bases short, with 12 bases between. This CDR3 contains 13 residues. CDR3 amino acids: CASRHRDTQPQHF. CDR3 in DNA: TGTGCCAGCAGGCACAGGGACACTCAGCCCCAGCATTTT.

V and J are TRBV18 and TRBJ1-3; D ambiguous. The germline V gene has CDR1 KGHSH and CDR2 LQKENI. The CDR3 spans 15 residues. V lost 4 bases and J lost 0, with 10 bases in between. DNA of the CDR3: TGTGCCAGCTCACGAGGCACCGACTCTGGAAACACCATATATTTT. Translating gives CASSRGTDSGNTIYF. Filled out from reference TRBV18 and TRBJ1-3, the complete variable domain reads NAGVMQNPRHLVRRRGQEARLRCSPMKGHSHVYWYRQLPEEGLKFMVYLQKENIIDESGMPKERFSAEFPKEGPSILRIQQVVRGDSAAYFCASSRGTDSGNTIYFGEGSWLTVV.

This clone was found a few times. The CDR3 sequence: CASSFPGQGLHEQYF. CDR3 nucleotides: TGTGCCAGCAGTTTCCCGGGACAGGGCCTACACGAGCAGTACTTC. This rearrangement joins TRBV28 to TRBJ2-7; TRBD1 matches at 9 bases. Germline V lookup: CDR1 MDHEN, CDR2 SYDVKM. V was clipped by 3 bases and J by 5 bases; unmatched bases: 8. The CDR3 covers 15 residues. The variable domain in full, with the rest retrieved from reference TRBV28 and TRBJ2-7, is DVKVTQSSRYLVKRTGEKVFLECVQDMDHENMFWYRQDPGLGLRLIYFSYDVKMKEKGDIPEGYSVSREKKERFSLILESASTNQTSMYLCASSFPGQGLHEQYFGPGTRLTVT.